Presented here are 23 T cell receptor beta chains from one specimen sequenced in a study of technical replicates of blood from a few donors. Profiled with immunoSEQ multiplex PCR; TCRdb holds only in-frame clones, not every one. Among 75,000 to 95,000 clones listed, roughly 94% were seen once. What was sequenced was T cells isolated from PBMCs. All receptors derive from a human donor in good health.

The chain uses TRBV27 and TRBJ2-5, with a possible D match to TRBD2 (6 bases). Trimming shortened V by 3 bases and J by 4 bases, and 9 bases separated the two germline ends. CDR3 length: 13 amino acids. Germline lookup yields CDR1 MNHEY and CDR2 SMNVEV (reference sequence). The CDR3 nucleotides are TGTGCCAGCAGTTTTCAGGGAGGAGAGACCCAGTACTTC. This translates into CASSFQGGETQYF.

The chain recombines TRBV19 with TRBJ2-7; D is uncertain. V gave up 3 bases and J gave up 2 bases, with 11 bases separating them. The CDR3 sequence is 14 residues long. Germline V gene sequence: CDR1 LNHDA, CDR2 SQIVND (reference sequence). The DNA of the CDR3 is TGTGCCAGTAGTATTACAGCTTCAACCTACGAGCAGTACTTC. Translation: CASSITASTYEQYF.

The chain has TRBV5-1 and TRBJ2-1, with TRBD1 matching 10 bases. The CDR3 has 16 residues. V dropped 3 bases and J dropped 4; count of bases not matched to a gene: 7. Germline CDR1 SGHRS, CDR2 YFSETQ. In DNA, the CDR3 is TGCGCCAGCAGCTCCCTGGACAGGGGGTCGTACAATGAGCAGTTCTTC. It yields the protein CASSSLDRGSYNEQFF.

The genes are TRBV5-1 and TRBJ2-3; 15 bases fit TRBD2. The CDR3 consists of 17 residues. Germline V gives CDR1 SGHRS, CDR2 YFSETQ. V was pared by 3 bases and J by 2 bases, with 4 bases of the junction left unmatched. CDR3 sequence reads: CASSSGTSGGTTDTQYF. CDR3 in DNA: TGCGCCAGCAGCTCAGGGACTAGCGGGGGGACCACAGATACGCAGTATTTT. Combining the CDR3 with reference TRBV5-1 and TRBJ2-3 gives the whole variable domain KAGVTQTPRYLIKTRGQQVTLSCSPISGHRSVSWYQQTPGQGLQFLFEYFSETQRNKGNFPGRFSGRQFSNSRSEMNVSTLELGDSALYLCASSSGTSGGTTDTQYFGPGTRLTVL.

V and J are TRBV5-1 and TRBJ2-5; 10 bases agree with TRBD2. V gave up 4 bases and J gave up 3 bases; unmatched junction bases: 12. This CDR3 has 17 residues. Germline V lookup: CDR1 SGHRS, CDR2 YFSETQ. As DNA, the CDR3 is TGCGCCAGCAGCGAATCCGTGGGGCTAGCGGGGGAAGAGACCCAGTACTTC. Translating it yields CASSESVGLAGEETQYF.

The chain employs TRBV11-2 and TRBJ1-2; TRBD1 matches at 9 bases. The trim removed 6 bases at V and 5 bases at J, leaving 10 bases unmatched. The length of the CDR3 is 15 residues. Germline lookup yields CDR1 SGHAT and CDR2 FQNNGV. The CDR3 here is CASSRSRDRVYGYTF. The CDR3 DNA reads TGTGCCAGCAGTAGATCCCGGGACAGGGTGTATGGCTACACCTTC.

V is TRBV27 and J is TRBJ1-4; D is undetermined. V lost 1 base to trimming and J lost 7 bases, with 7 bases between them. The CDR3 runs to 13 residues. Germline V lookup: CDR1 MNHEY, CDR2 SMNVEV (reference sequence). CDR3 DNA sequence: TGTGCCAGCAGTTTATTGCTGAGTGAAAAACTGTTTTTT. Its protein is CASSLLLSEKLFF.

The chain couples TRBV21-1 to TRBJ1-4; the D call in the table, TRBD1, was not verified against the DNA. TRBV21-1 is annotated as a pseudogene. The CDR3 is made up of 16 amino acids. CDR3 coding DNA: TGTGCCAGCAGCAAAGGACAGGAACTGGTGGGTGAAAAACTGTTTTTT. Translating gives CASSKGQELVGEKLFF.

This rearrangement joins TRBV18 to TRBJ2-1, with 9 bases aligning to TRBD2. The germline gives CDR1 KGHSH, CDR2 LQKENI. The junction had 3 bases not matched to a gene; V was cut back by 5 bases and J by 4 bases. The CDR3 has 14 amino acids. CDR3 sequence reads: CASSVSGGYNEQFF. The CDR3 coding sequence is TGTGCCAGCTCAGTTAGCGGGGGTTACAATGAGCAGTTCTTC.

The chain links TRBV6-5 to TRBJ2-3; D is uncertain. V lost 0 bases and J 6 bases, leaving 4 bases between the germline ends. The CDR3 spans 12 residues. In germline, CDR1 is MNHEY, CDR2 SVGAGI. The CDR3 loop reads CASSYSGDTQYF. CDR3 DNA: TGTGCCAGCAGTTACTCCGGGGATACGCAGTATTTT.

The chain is built from TRBV29-1 and TRBJ2-1, with 11 bases lining up with TRBD2. Germline V gene sequence: CDR1 SQVTM, CDR2 ANQGSEA. CDR3 length: 13 residues. V lost 8 bases, J lost 6 bases, and 6 bases stayed unmatched. The CDR3 nucleotides read TGCAGCTGGTACCTAGCGGGAGGCAATGAGCAGTTCTTC. This gives the protein CSWYLAGGNEQFF.

The chain has TRBV27 and TRBJ2-2; 9 bases match TRBD1. The CDR3 loop spans 19 amino acids. Germline CDR1 reads MNHEY; CDR2 reads SMNVEV (reference sequence). Losses at the gene ends were 3 bases for V and 1 base for J; bases not matched to a gene: 12. The CDR3 DNA reads TGTGCCAGCAGTTTCAGGATGGATCCGGGACAGGGGAACACCGGGGAGCTGTTTTTT. It yields the protein CASSFRMDPGQGNTGELFF.

This clone was seen a single time. The chain recombines TRBV28 with TRBJ1-5; D is possibly TRBD1 (5 bases). Germline-derived CDR1 and CDR2 are MDHEN and SYDVKM. The CDR3 loop spans 13 amino acids. V gave up 3 bases and J gave up 9 bases, with 12 bases separating them. CDR3 in DNA: TGTGCCAGCAGTTTCAGGGCGGGGGGGCCCCAGCATTTT. Translated, it gives CASSFRAGGPQHF.

The V gene is TRBV29-1, the J gene TRBJ2-2; D unresolved. This CDR3 spans 13 amino acids. Between the trimmed V and J ends, which lost 1 base and 0 bases, there was a span of 3 bases. Germline loops: CDR1 SQVTM, CDR2 ANQGSEA. CDR3 nucleotide sequence: TGCAGCGTTGAAGGGCCGAACACCGGGGAGCTGTTTTTT. It yields the protein CSVEGPNTGELFF.

The chain uses TRBV2 and TRBJ2-2, with 7 bases identical to TRBD1. The germline gives CDR1 SNHLY, CDR2 FYNNEI. This CDR3 is built from 13 residues. V gave up 6 bases and J gave up 6 bases; unmatched junction bases: 4. CDR3 protein: CASSDRAAGELFF. In DNA, the CDR3 is TGTGCCAGCAGCGACAGGGCGGCCGGGGAGCTGTTTTTT.

The gene calls are TRBV5-1 and TRBJ1-1; 7 bases map to TRBD1. Trimming at V came to 0 bases and at J to 5 bases, leaving 16 bases not matched to a gene. The length of the CDR3 is 18 residues. Germline V gene lookup returns CDR1 SGHRS and CDR2 YFSETQ. This chain's CDR3 is CASSLGISGTAPKTEAFF. In DNA, the CDR3 is TGCGCCAGCAGCTTGGGCATCTCGGGGACAGCCCCTAAAACTGAAGCTTTCTTT.

This clone was detected only a few times. V and J are TRBV30 and TRBJ1-2; D is perhaps TRBD1 (6 bases). In germline, CDR1 is GTSNPN, CDR2 SVGIG (reference sequence). The V end lost 0 bases, the J end lost 6 bases, and 11 bases lay between the germline ends. The CDR3 sequence is 13 residues long. This CDR3 reads CAWSVIQGNGYTF. In DNA, the CDR3 is TGTGCCTGGAGTGTCATACAGGGTAATGGCTACACCTTC.

The V and J genes are TRBV6-5 and TRBJ1-2, with a tentative D call TRBD1 (5 bases). This CDR3 has 13 residues. Germline V gene sequence: CDR1 MNHEY, CDR2 SVGAGI. Deletions cut 0 bases from V and 7 bases from J, with 9 bases between. In DNA, the CDR3 is TGTGCCAGCAGTTACTCGTCAGGGATTGGCTACACCTTC. It codes for CASSYSSGIGYTF.

The chain employs TRBV4-2 and TRBJ2-1; 10 positions match TRBD2. CDR1 LGHNA and CDR2 YNFKEQ come from the germline V gene. The CDR3 totals 13 residues. V lost 4 bases, J lost 9 bases, and 3 bases stayed unmatched. CDR3 bases: TGTGCCAGCAGCCCTAGCGGGGGCGGTGAGCAGTTCTTC. Residues: CASSPSGGGEQFF.

V and J are TRBV6-1 and TRBJ2-3; maybe TRBD1 (6 bases). This CDR3 has 13 residues. With 5 bases removed from V and 6 bases from J, the gap between germline ends came to 12 bases. Germline loops: CDR1 MNHNS, CDR2 SASEGT. The CDR3 DNA sequence: TGTGCCAGCAGTTTGGACAGACCCGATACGCAGTATTTT. This sequence encodes CASSLDRPDTQYF.

V is TRBV28 and J is TRBJ2-5; 14 positions agree with TRBD2. In germline, CDR1 is MDHEN, CDR2 SYDVKM. The CDR3 sequence is 17 residues long. V gave up 4 bases and J gave up 11 bases; unmatched junction bases: 15. In nucleotides, the CDR3 is TGTGCCAGCAGTTCCCTCGGACTAGCGGGAGGACCCACAATACAGTACTTC. Translated, it gives CASSSLGLAGGPTIQYF.

V gene TRBV14 combines with J gene TRBJ2-3; no reliable D call. Trimming left V 1 base short and J 5 bases short, with 7 bases between. This CDR3 has 13 residues. Germline V gene data show CDR1 as SGHDN and CDR2 as FVKESK. The chain's CDR3 is CASSQVVLDTQYF. CDR3 in DNA: TGTGCCAGCAGCCAAGTTGTACTAGATACGCAGTATTTT. The complete variable domain, with remaining parts taken from reference TRBV14 and TRBJ2-3, reads EAGVTQFPSHSVIEKGQTVTLRCDPISGHDNLYWYRRVMGKEIKFLLHFVKESKQDESGMPNNRFLAERTGGTYSTLKVQPAELEDSGVYFCASSQVVLDTQYFGPGTRLTVL.

This clone was observed a single time. This sequence joins TRBV5-1 and TRBJ2-5; 16 bases are a match to TRBD2. Trimming took 4 bases from V and 2 from J; bases not matched to a gene: 5. The CDR3 extends over 17 amino acids. The germline gives CDR1 SGHRS, CDR2 YFSETQ. The chain's CDR3 is CASSTGTSGGDQETQYF. Here the CDR3 DNA reads TGCGCCAGCAGCACGGGGACTAGCGGGGGGGATCAAGAGACCCAGTACTTC.